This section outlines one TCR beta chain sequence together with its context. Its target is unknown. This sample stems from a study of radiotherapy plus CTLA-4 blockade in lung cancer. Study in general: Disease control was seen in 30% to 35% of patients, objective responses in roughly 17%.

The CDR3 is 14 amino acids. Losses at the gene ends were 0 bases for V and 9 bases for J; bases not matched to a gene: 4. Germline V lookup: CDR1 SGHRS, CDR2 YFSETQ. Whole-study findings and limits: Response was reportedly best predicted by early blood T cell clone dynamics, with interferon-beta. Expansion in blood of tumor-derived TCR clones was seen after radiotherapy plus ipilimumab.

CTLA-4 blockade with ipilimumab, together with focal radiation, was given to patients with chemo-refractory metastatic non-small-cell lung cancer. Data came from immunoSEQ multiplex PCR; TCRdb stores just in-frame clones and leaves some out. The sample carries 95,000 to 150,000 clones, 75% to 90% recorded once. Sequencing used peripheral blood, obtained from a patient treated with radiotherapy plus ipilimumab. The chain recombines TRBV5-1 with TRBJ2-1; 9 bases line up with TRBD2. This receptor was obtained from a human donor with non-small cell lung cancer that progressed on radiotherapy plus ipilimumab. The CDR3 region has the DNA TGCGCCAGCAGCTTGGGTAGCGGGAGCGGTGAGCAGTTCTTC. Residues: CASSLGSGSGEQFF.